Listed below are T cell receptor beta chains from one sample, sequenced in a study of blood T cell repertoires in COVID-19. Sequencing used immunoSEQ multiplex PCR; TCRdb keeps in-frame clones, though not all of them. The sample carries some 270,000 clones, more than 85% recorded once. Material: PBMCs or T cells enriched from blood (not recorded which). Receptors were obtained from a man aged 40-50 years who had been exposed to COVID-19. Both conserved end residues are trimmed from each CDR3. Clone size is not always given. Where it is, it says once, few, many or a class for expanded clones.

clone size: .; J gene: TRBJ2-5; V gene: TRBV24-1; CDR3 protein: ATSDSRSLQETQY
clone size: .; J gene: TRBJ2-3; V gene: TRBV4-3; CDR3 protein: ASSQETGITDTQY
clone size: .; J gene: TRBJ2-1; V gene: TRBV27; CDR3 protein: ASRGISYNEQF
clone size: .; J gene: TRBJ2-7; V gene: TRBV7-9; CDR3 protein: ASSLGGGLAGFYEQY
clone size: .; J gene: TRBJ2-1; V gene: TRBV27; CDR3 protein: ASRGLAGDNEQF
clone size: .; J gene: TRBJ2-7; V gene: TRBV27; CDR3 protein: ASLLSSYEQY
clone size: .; J gene: TRBJ1-1; V gene: TRBV5-5; CDR3 protein: ASSLIQGITEAF
clone size: .; J gene: TRBJ1-2; V gene: TRBV10-2; CDR3 protein: ASSQGADGYT
clone size: .; J gene: TRBJ2-2; V gene: TRBV11-2; CDR3 protein: ASSSTPGTGDGELF
clone size: .; J gene: TRBJ2-7; V gene: TRBV30; CDR3 protein: AWSVSSGGYEQY
clone size: .; J gene: TRBJ2-2; V gene: TRBV27; CDR3 protein: ASSLTGGITGELF
clone size: .; J gene: TRBJ2-1; V gene: TRBV2; CDR3 protein: ATGREGAYNEQF
clone size: .; J gene: TRBJ1-2; V gene: TRBV18; CDR3 protein: ASSMEQNYGYT
clone size: .; J gene: TRBJ1-1; V gene: TRBV6-5; CDR3 protein: ASSSAGENTEAF
clone size: .; J gene: TRBJ1-1; V gene: TRBV10-3; CDR3 protein: AISEGPQNTEAF
clone size: once; J gene: TRBJ2-7; V gene: TRBV6-4; CDR3 protein: ASSYLGRGSYEQY
clone size: .; J gene: TRBJ1-1; V gene: TRBV7-3; CDR3 protein: ASSLGQANTEAF
clone size: .; J gene: TRBJ1-1; V gene: TRBV6-1; CDR3 protein: ASSEERAMNTEAF
clone size: .; J gene: TRBJ2-3; V gene: TRBV9; CDR3 protein: ASTLDGLTNTQY
clone size: .; J gene: TRBJ2-1; V gene: TRBV24-1; CDR3 protein: ATSDLLAESYNEQF
clone size: .; J gene: TRBJ2-2; V gene: TRBV28; CDR3 protein: ASSPGLAGTGELF
clone size: .; J gene: TRBJ1-1; V gene: TRBV7-9; CDR3 protein: ASSFTPGTGGLKAF
clone size: .; J gene: TRBJ1-1; V gene: TRBV2; CDR3 protein: ASIGTGGYTEAF
clone size: .; J gene: TRBJ1-2; V gene: TRBV11-2; CDR3 protein: ASSAWRSNYGYT
clone size: .; J gene: TRBJ2-5; V gene: TRBV9; CDR3 protein: ASQRQGEIQETQY
clone size: once; J gene: TRBJ2-7; V gene: TRBV3-1/TRBV3-2; CDR3 protein: ASSPGLAGVSYEQY
clone size: .; J gene: TRBJ2-1; V gene: TRBV6-5; CDR3 protein: APWAPHNEQF
clone size: .; J gene: TRBJ1-1; V gene: TRBV11-3; CDR3 protein: ASSTLNPNTEAF
clone size: .; J gene: TRBJ2-7; V gene: TRBV5-1; CDR3 protein: ASSLSTGTLNYEQY
clone size: .; J gene: TRBJ2-7; V gene: TRBV4-2; CDR3 protein: ASSQDRGSLWVEQY
clone size: .; J gene: TRBJ2-7; V gene: TRBV28; CDR3 protein: ASNPRGASYEQY
clone size: once; J gene: TRBJ1-1; V gene: TRBV7-6; CDR3 protein: ASSLVSWGGGAEAF
clone size: .; J gene: TRBJ1-2; V gene: TRBV28; CDR3 protein: ASRIGWAGNLT
clone size: few; J gene: TRBJ1-4; V gene: TRBV9; CDR3 protein: ASSTGQGGEKLF
clone size: .; J gene: TRBJ1-5; V gene: TRBV30; CDR3 protein: ACQTTHSNQPQH
clone size: once; J gene: TRBJ1-3; V gene: TRBV18; CDR3 protein: ASSPAQTTSGNTIY
clone size: .; J gene: TRBJ2-2; V gene: TRBV11-2; CDR3 protein: ASSLAKASPTGELF
clone size: .; J gene: TRBJ1-1; V gene: TRBV27; CDR3 protein: ASSARSWRNTEAF
clone size: .; J gene: TRBJ2-4; V gene: TRBV30; CDR3 protein: AWSSIPLIAKNIQY
clone size: .; J gene: TRBJ2-2; V gene: TRBV27; CDR3 protein: ASSLIATGELF
clone size: .; J gene: TRBJ2-7; V gene: TRBV6-5; CDR3 protein: ATNRDYHYEQY
clone size: .; J gene: TRBJ1-1; V gene: TRBV28; CDR3 protein: ASSIQGRDATEAF
clone size: .; J gene: TRBJ2-1; V gene: TRBV6-2/TRBV6-3; CDR3 protein: ASSYASGKNEQF
clone size: .; J gene: TRBJ2-1; V gene: TRBV19; CDR3 protein: ASSTGTEDYNEQF
clone size: .; J gene: TRBJ1-1; V gene: TRBV19; CDR3 protein: ASKGQGNTEAF
clone size: .; J gene: TRBJ1-1; V gene: TRBV19; CDR3 protein: ASNPTGPPLATEAF
clone size: .; J gene: TRBJ1-5; V gene: TRBV5-1; CDR3 protein: ASSLVAAGQPQH
clone size: .; J gene: TRBJ2-2; V gene: TRBV6-6; CDR3 protein: ASSRLAHDANTGELF
clone size: .; J gene: TRBJ2-2; V gene: TRBV6-5; CDR3 protein: ASRQTSSTGELF
clone size: .; J gene: TRBJ2-7; V gene: TRBV11-3; CDR3 protein: ASSLASGEGYEQY
clone size: many; J gene: TRBJ1-1; V gene: TRBV7-9; CDR3 protein: ASSHKGARDMNTEAF
clone size: .; J gene: TRBJ1-4; V gene: TRBV19; CDR3 protein: ASSISSLANEKLF
clone size: .; J gene: TRBJ2-4; V gene: TRBV18; CDR3 protein: ASSRDRGLNIQY